A single T cell receptor beta chain is shown here with its context. Repertoires were generated with immunoSEQ multiplex PCR, while TCRdb's copy carries only in-frame clones and drops some. The table has about 90,000 clones, 75% to 85% seen once. These data are taken from a study of blood T cell repertoires in COVID-19. The origin of this receptor is a human donor in a cohort sampled during active COVID-19. Sequencing input: peripheral blood.

CDR3 sequence reads: CASSPGGLGQETQYF. DNA for the CDR3: TGTGCCAGCAGTCCAGGGGGCTTGGGTCAAGAGACCCAGTACTTC. J is TRBJ2-5 and V is TRBV28; 8 bases match TRBD1. The J segment lost 2 bases and the V segment lost 5 bases, leaving 7 bases of the junction unmatched. This CDR3 region has 15 residues. Germline CDR1 and CDR2: MDHEN and SYDVKM. Full variable domain (outside the CDR3, taken from reference TRBV28 and TRBJ2-5): DVKVTQSSRYLVKRTGEKVFLECVQDMDHENMFWYRQDPGLGLRLIYFSYDVKMKEKGDIPEGYSVSREKKERFSLILESASTNQTSMYLCASSPGGLGQETQYFGPGTRLLVL.